The T cell receptor (beta chain) under discussion was sequenced for a study of relationships among human T cell subsets. Overall study results and limits: No significant subset differences appeared in V, D, J use, CDR3 length or N-additions. A couple of pan T samples were processed with pan B cells. Substantial CDR3 sharing among Th1, Th2 and regulatory cells suggested stochastic fate choice.

The CDR3 spans 15 residues. The germline V gene encodes CDR1 KGHSH and CDR2 LQKENI. The ends lost 2 bases at V and 3 bases at J; junction bases unmatched: 3. A word on this clonotype: Its matching antigen is unknown.

Semiquantitative ARM-PCR amplified T cell receptor alpha and beta CDR3 regions from mRNA. Exponential amplification used communal superprimers after tagged nested gene-specific primers in ARM-PCR. Using its own MiXCR run on the multiplex PCR reads, TCRdb lists one record per CDR3 protein. The sample lists some 16,000 distinct CDR3 sequences, about 60% seen once, with under 40% in the top ten. This sequence originates from a man aged 40-55 years in good health. The source material was total T cells sorted from blood. The J gene is TRBJ1-5, the V gene TRBV18, with 8 bases fitting TRBD1. The CDR3 coding sequence is TGTGCCAGCTCACCATGGACAGGGACCAATCAGCCCCAGCATTTT. It yields the protein CASSPWTGTNQPQHF.